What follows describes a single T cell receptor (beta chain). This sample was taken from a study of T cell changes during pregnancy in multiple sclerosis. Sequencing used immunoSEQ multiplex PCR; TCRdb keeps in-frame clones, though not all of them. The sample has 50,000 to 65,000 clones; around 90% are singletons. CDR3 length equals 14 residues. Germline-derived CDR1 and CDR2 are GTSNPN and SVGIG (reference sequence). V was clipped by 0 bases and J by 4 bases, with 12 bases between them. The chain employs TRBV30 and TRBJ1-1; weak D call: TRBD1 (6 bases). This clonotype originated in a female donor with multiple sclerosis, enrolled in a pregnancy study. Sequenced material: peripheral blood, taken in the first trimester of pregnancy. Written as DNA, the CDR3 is TGTGCCTGGAGTGTAGGGGGGGCGAGCACTGAAGCTTTCTTT. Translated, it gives CAWSVGGASTEAFF.